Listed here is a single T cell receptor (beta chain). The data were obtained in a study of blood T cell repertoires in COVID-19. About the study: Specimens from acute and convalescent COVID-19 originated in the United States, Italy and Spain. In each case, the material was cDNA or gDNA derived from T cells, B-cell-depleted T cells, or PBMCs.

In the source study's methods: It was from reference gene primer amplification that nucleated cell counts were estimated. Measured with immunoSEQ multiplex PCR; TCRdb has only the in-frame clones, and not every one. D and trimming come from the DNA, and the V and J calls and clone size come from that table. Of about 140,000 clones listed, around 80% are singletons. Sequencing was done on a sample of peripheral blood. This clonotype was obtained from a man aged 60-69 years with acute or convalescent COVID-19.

Here the CDR3 DNA reads TGTGCCAGTAGTAGCGGGACAGGGGCCTCCGGGGAGCTGTTTTTT. This codes for CASSSGTGASGELFF. This sequence joins TRBV19 and TRBJ2-2; 10 positions agree with TRBD1. The length of the CDR3 is 15 residues. CDR1 and CDR2 from the germline V gene are LNHDA and SQIVND (reference sequence). V lost 4 bases and J lost 6; bases outside the gene matches: 5. The entire variable domain, with the rest obtained from reference TRBV19 and TRBJ2-2, is as follows: DGGITQSPKYLFRKEGQNVTLSCEQNLNHDAMYWYRQDPGQGLRLIYYSQIVNDFQKGDIAEGYSVSREKKESFPLTVTSAQKNPTAFYLCASSSGTGASGELFFGEGSRLTVL.